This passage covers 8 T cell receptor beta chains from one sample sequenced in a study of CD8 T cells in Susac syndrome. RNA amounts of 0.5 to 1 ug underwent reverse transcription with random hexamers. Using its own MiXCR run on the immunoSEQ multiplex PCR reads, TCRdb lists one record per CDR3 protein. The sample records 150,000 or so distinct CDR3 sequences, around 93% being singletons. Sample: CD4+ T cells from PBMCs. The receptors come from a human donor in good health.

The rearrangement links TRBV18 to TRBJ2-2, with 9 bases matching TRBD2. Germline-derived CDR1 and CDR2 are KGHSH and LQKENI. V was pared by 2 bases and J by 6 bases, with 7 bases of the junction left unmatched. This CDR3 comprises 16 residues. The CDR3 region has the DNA TGTGCCAGCTCACCATCTAGCGGGGCACCTGCCGGGGAGCTGTTTTTT. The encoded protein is CASSPSSGAPAGELFF.

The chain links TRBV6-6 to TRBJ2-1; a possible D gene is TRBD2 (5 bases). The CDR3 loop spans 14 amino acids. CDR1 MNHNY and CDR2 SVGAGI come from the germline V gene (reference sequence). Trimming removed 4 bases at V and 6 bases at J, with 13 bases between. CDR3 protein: CASSWLAETNEQFF. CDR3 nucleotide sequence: TGTGCCAGCAGTTGGCTAGCCGAAACCAATGAGCAGTTCTTC.

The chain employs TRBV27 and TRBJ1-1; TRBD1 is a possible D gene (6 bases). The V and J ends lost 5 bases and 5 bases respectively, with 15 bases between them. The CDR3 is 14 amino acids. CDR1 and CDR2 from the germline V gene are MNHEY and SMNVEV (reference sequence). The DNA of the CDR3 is TGTGCCAGCAGTGAACTAACAGGGAATACTGAAGCTTTCTTT. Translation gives CASSELTGNTEAFF.

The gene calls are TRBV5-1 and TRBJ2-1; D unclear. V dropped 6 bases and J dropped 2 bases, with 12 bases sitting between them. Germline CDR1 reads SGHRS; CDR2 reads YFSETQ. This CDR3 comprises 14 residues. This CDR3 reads CASIDLGPYNEQFF. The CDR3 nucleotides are TGCGCCAGCATAGACTTGGGCCCCTACAATGAGCAGTTCTTC.

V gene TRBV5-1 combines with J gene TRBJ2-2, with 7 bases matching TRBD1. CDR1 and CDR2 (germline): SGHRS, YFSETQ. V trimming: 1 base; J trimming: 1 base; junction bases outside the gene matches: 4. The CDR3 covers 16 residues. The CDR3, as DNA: TGCGCCAGCAGCTTGAGAGGGGGCCAGAACACCGGGGAGCTGTTTTTT. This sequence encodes CASSLRGGQNTGELFF.

The DNA for the CDR3 is TGTGCCAGCAGCTCCGTCGACAGGGGCGGGGAAGAGACCCAGTACTTC. Its translation is CASSSVDRGGEETQYF. The chain has TRBV11-2 and TRBJ2-5; TRBD1 matches 8 bases. The V gene end was trimmed by 4 bases and the J gene end by 3 bases; junction bases not matched to a gene: 10. CDR3 length: 16 residues. The germline gives CDR1 SGHAT, CDR2 FQNNGV. Full variable domain (missing parts from reference TRBV11-2 and TRBJ2-5): EAGVAQSPRYKIIEKRQSVAFWCNPISGHATLYWYQQILGQGPKLLIQFQNNGVVDDSQLPKDRFSAERLKGVDSTLKIQPAKLEDSAVYLCASSSVDRGGEETQYFGPGTRLLVL.

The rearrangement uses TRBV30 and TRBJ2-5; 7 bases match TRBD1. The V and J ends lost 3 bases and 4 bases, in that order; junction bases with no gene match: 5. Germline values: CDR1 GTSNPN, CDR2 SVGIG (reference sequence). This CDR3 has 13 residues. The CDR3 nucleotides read TGTGCCTGGAGCCCGACAGGGCCAGAGACCCAGTACTTC. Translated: CAWSPTGPETQYF. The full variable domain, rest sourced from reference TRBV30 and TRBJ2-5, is SQTIHQWPATLVQPVGSPLSLECTVEGTSNPNLYWYRQAAGRGLQLLFYSVGIGQISSEVPQNLSASRPQDRQFILSSKKLLLSDSGFYLCAWSPTGPETQYFGPGTRLLVL.

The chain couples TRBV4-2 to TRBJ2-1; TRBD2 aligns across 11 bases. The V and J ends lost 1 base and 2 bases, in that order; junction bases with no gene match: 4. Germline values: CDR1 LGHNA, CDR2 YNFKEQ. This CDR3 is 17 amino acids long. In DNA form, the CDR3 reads TGTGCCAGCAGCCAAGCGGCACTAGCGGGGGCCTACAATGAGCAGTTCTTC. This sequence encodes CASSQAALAGAYNEQFF.